The clone carrying this TCR beta chain was detected once. Libraries were prepared by immunoSEQ multiplex PCR; TCRdb keeps only in-frame clonotypes and omits some of them. The sample gives some 32,000 clones, roughly nine tenths of which show up once; 3.5% to 4.5% is in the top ten. V was cut by 10 bases and J by 5 bases, with 12 bases left in between. CDR3 length: 11 amino acids. Germline V lookup: CDR1 MGHDK, CDR2 SYGVNS. The data derive from a study of T cell changes during pregnancy in multiple sclerosis. This TCR was sampled from a female donor with multiple sclerosis, enrolled in a pregnancy study. Sequenced material: CD8+ T cells from peripheral blood mononuclear cells, taken in the second trimester of pregnancy. J is TRBJ2-7 and V is TRBV25-1, with D perhaps TRBD1 (6 bases). For the CDR3, the DNA is TGTGCCACCGAACAGGGCCACGAGCAGTACTTC. This sequence encodes CATEQGHEQYF.